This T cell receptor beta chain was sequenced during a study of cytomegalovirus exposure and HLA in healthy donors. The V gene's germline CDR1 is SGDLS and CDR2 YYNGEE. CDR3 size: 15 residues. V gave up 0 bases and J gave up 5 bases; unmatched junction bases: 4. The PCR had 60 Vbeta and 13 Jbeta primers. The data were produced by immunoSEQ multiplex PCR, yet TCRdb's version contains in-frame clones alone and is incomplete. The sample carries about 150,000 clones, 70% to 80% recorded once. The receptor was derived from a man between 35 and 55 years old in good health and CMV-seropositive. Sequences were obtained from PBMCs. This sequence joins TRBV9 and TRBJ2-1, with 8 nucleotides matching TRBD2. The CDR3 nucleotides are TGTGCCAGCAGCGTAGCGGGAGGGCCCAACAATGAGCAGTTCTTC. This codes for CASSVAGGPNNEQFF.